Listed below are T cell receptor beta chains from one sample, sequenced in a study of shared clonotypes between healthy human individuals. The method was immunoSEQ multiplex PCR; TCRdb's version includes in-frame clones alone and lacks a portion of them. The sample records some 1 million clones, approximately 76% being singletons. Source material: memory CD4+ T cells sorted from blood. The receptors were sampled from a man aged 18 to 30 in good health. CDR3s leave out the opening cysteine and the closing phenylalanine or tryptophan.

TRBJ1-5,12,TRBV5-1,ASSLDRADQPQH
TRBJ1-5,13,TRBV7-2,ASSLAAAGYQPQH
TRBJ2-7,14,TRBV6-6,ASSFTRTSGNYEQY
TRBJ1-4,13,TRBV11-2,ASSMDRGGWEKLF
TRBJ2-7,14,TRBV19,ASSMGDRGLSYEQY
TRBJ1-5,12,TRBV28,ASSDDGPNQPQH
TRBJ2-1,10,TRBV7-8,ASSTDRGSPF
TRBJ2-1,10,TRBV11-3,ASSLLGNEQF
TRBJ2-2,14,TRBV10-3,AIGLATGSFGGELF
TRBJ2-2,15,TRBV11-2,ASSSSQTSGRTGELF
TRBJ2-7,12,TRBV7-9,ASSLAGGPYEQY
TRBJ2-7,11,TRBV6-1,ASTPQGSYEQY
TRBJ1-1,13,TRBV5-1,ASSADRGLVTEAF
TRBJ1-4,11,TRBV5-4,ASSGTGGEKLF
TRBJ1-1,13,TRBV4-1,ASSHPPGVDTEAF
TRBJ2-1,20,TRBV5-1,ASSPRRSSGGASQGTYNEQF
TRBJ1-6,16,TRBV11-2,ASSLGRGVGSYNSPLH
TRBJ2-3,9,TRBV27,ASSFSGTQY
TRBJ1-2,12,TRBV30,AWSVGSLNYGYT
TRBJ2-2,13,TRBV19,ASIGVATATGELF
TRBJ1-2,13,TRBV7-9,ASSLAGGANYGYT
TRBJ2-1,15,TRBV5-1,ASSLAGGISSYNEQF
TRBJ2-6,14,TRBV2,ASSVAGPSGANVLT
TRBJ2-3,13,TRBV7-9,ASSPSRGGPDTQY
TRBJ2-1,10,TRBV28,ASSQSYNEQF
TRBJ2-7,12,TRBV7-4,ASSPRDRVYEQY
TRBJ2-5,12,TRBV5-6,ASSSQSGGETQY
TRBJ1-6,12,TRBV18,ASSPQQGNSPLH
TRBJ1-1,15,TRBV5-6,ASSDPIGGPLRAEAF
TRBJ2-3,11,TRBV6-1,ASKHNSTDTQY
TRBJ1-6,13,TRBV5-1,ASSSGTGGNSPLH
TRBJ1-5,13,TRBV6-1,ASSEGLWLNQPQH
TRBJ2-2,14,TRBV6-1,ASSEERVGSTGELF
TRBJ2-7,13,TRBV7-8,ASSPSDRGSYEQY
TRBJ2-7,9,TRBV2,ASSDGQDQY
TRBJ1-2,15,TRBV25-1,ASSAPPVTVRHYGYT
TRBJ1-1,10,TRBV11-2,ASRPLNTEAF
TRBJ2-1,12,TRBV7-9,ASTVAGGHNEQF
TRBJ2-7,12,TRBV18,ASSPPSLPYEQY
TRBJ1-4,13,TRBV5-8,ASSTTGPLNEKLF
TRBJ2-6,16,TRBV11-2,ASSLGASSASGANVLT
TRBJ2-3,11,TRBV6-5,ASRPPGTDTQY
TRBJ1-3,14,TRBV5-1,ASSLGWGSSGNTIY
TRBJ2-5,14,TRBV30,AWSSPLAGPVETQY